Following are 28 T cell receptor beta chains from one sample sequenced in a study of shared clonotypes between healthy human individuals. Sequencing used immunoSEQ multiplex PCR; TCRdb keeps in-frame clones, though not all of them. Of approximately 1.5 million clones detected, approximately 98% appear once; the ten largest clones hold about 0.45%. What was sequenced was naive CD4+ T cells sorted from blood. The sample's subset: CD45RA+ positively selected. The receptor source for this set is a man aged 25 to 40 in good health.

The V call is TRBV20-1, the J call TRBJ1-3; D not resolved. The ends were cut back, 6 bases at V and 4 bases at J, with 7 bases in the middle. Germline CDR1 reads DFQATT; CDR2 reads SNEGSKA (reference sequence). This CDR3 has 11 amino acids. DNA of the CDR3: TGCAGTGCCTTGGACGGAAACACCATATATTTT. This gives the protein CSALDGNTIYF.

This chain links TRBV16 with TRBJ1-5; 9 nucleotides match TRBD1. This CDR3 region has 15 residues. The V segment lost 4 bases and the J segment 3 bases; nucleotides outside the gene matches: 4. Germline V gives CDR1 KGHSY, CDR2 FQNENV. This CDR3 reads CASSRGDRANQPQHF. The DNA for the CDR3 is TGTGCCAGCAGCCGGGGGGACAGGGCCAATCAGCCCCAGCATTTT.

Notes on this clone: Other DNA sequences in this sample translate to the same CDR3. V and J are TRBV9 and TRBJ2-2, with 7 nucleotides matching TRBD1. The CDR3 consists of 15 residues. The V gene end was trimmed by 4 bases and the J gene end by 3 bases; junction bases not matched to a gene: 6. Germline V gene data show CDR1 as SGDLS and CDR2 as YYNGEE. CDR3 sequence: CASSPRTGDTGELFF. CDR3 DNA sequence: TGTGCCAGCAGCCCACGGACAGGAGACACCGGGGAGCTGTTTTTT.

This chain links TRBV18 with TRBJ1-1, with a possible D match to TRBD1 (6 bases). CDR1 and CDR2 from the germline V gene are KGHSH and LQKENI. The CDR3 runs to 12 residues. Trimming shortened V by 0 bases and J by 7 bases, and 6 bases separated the two germline ends. Here the CDR3 DNA reads TGTGCCAGCTCACCACCGGACAGTGAAGCTTTCTTT. Amino acids: CASSPPDSEAFF.

The chain links TRBV12-5 to TRBJ2-3; 12 nucleotides align to TRBD2. Trimming took 1 base from V and 1 from J; bases not matched to a gene: 9. This CDR3 is built from 19 residues. Germline V gene lookup returns CDR1 LGHNT and CDR2 FRNRAP. CDR3 residues: CASGLGLAGGPLGTDTQYF. In nucleotides, the CDR3 is TGTGCTAGTGGTTTGGGCCTAGCGGGAGGGCCCCTGGGCACAGATACGCAGTATTTT.

This chain joins TRBV4-3 and TRBJ2-2; possibly TRBD2 for D (6 bases). V lost 6 bases and J 0 bases, leaving 17 bases between the germline ends. This CDR3 is 17 amino acids long. Germline V gene data show CDR1 as LGHNA and CDR2 as YSLEER. Here the CDR3 reads CASSLEGFPANTGELFF. The DNA for the CDR3 is TGCGCCAGCAGTTTGGAGGGGTTCCCCGCGAACACCGGGGAGCTGTTTTTT.

The chain combines TRBV18 with TRBJ2-1; 7 positions agree with TRBD1. Trimming cost V 5 bases and J 3 bases; bases outside gene matches: 10. CDR3 size: 16 residues. Per the germline V gene, CDR1 is KGHSH and CDR2 is LQKENI. The chain's CDR3 is CASSGAGTEGYNEQFF. The CDR3 DNA reads as TGTGCCAGCTCAGGGGCCGGGACAGAGGGCTACAATGAGCAGTTCTTC.

The V and J genes are TRBV7-9 and TRBJ2-5, with D perhaps matching TRBD1 or TRBD2 (5 bases each). The CDR3 totals 16 residues. CDR1 is SEHNR, CDR2 FQNEAQ, per germline (reference sequence). Trimming shortened V by 5 bases and J by 4 bases, and 20 bases separated the two germline ends. The CDR3 DNA is TGTGCCAGCAGCCCTTCCGCAGGGAGTATTATAGAGACCCAGTACTTC. As protein: CASSPSAGSIIETQYF.

The rearrangement uses TRBV29-1 and TRBJ2-1; 8 bases are a match to TRBD2. This CDR3 is built from 13 residues. From germline, CDR1 is SQVTM and CDR2 ANQGSEA. Germline trimming cut 7 bases from V and 9 bases from J; bases unmatched to any gene: 11. The CDR3 sequence is CSASPGGIVEQFF. CDR3 DNA: TGCAGCGCGTCACCGGGGGGGATCGTTGAGCAGTTCTTC.

This clone was seen only once. The CDR3 DNA reads TGTGCCAGCGGCCGGGACAGGGTACCCTACGAGCAGTACTTC. Amino acid sequence: CASGRDRVPYEQYF. The V gene is TRBV7-9, the J gene TRBJ2-7; 9 bases map to TRBD1. Per germline, CDR1 SEHNR and CDR2 FQNEAQ (reference sequence). Trimming cost V 8 bases and J 2 bases; bases outside gene matches: 7. CDR3 length equals 14 residues. Full variable domain (rest looked up from reference TRBV7-9 and TRBJ2-7): DTGVSQNPRHKITKRGQNVTFRCDPISEHNRLYWYRQTLGQGPEFLTYFQNEAQLEKSRLLSDRFSAERPKGSFSTLEIQRTEQGDSAMYLCASGRDRVPYEQYFGPGTRLTVT.

This clone was observed once. This chain uses TRBV14 with TRBJ1-1, with 8 bases that match TRBD1. The CDR3 covers 15 residues. Germline V CDR1 and CDR2: SGHDN, FVKESK. The V gene end was trimmed by 0 bases and the J gene end by 11 bases; junction bases not matched to a gene: 11. The CDR3 region has the DNA TGTGCCAGCAGCCAAGATGGTTGGAGGACAGGGATGGCTTTCTTT. Protein: CASSQDGWRTGMAFF. Full variable domain (rest looked up from reference TRBV14 and TRBJ1-1): EAGVTQFPSHSVIEKGQTVTLRCDPISGHDNLYWYRRVMGKEIKFLLHFVKESKQDESGMPNNRFLAERTGGTYSTLKVQPAELEDSGVYFCASSQDGWRTGMAFFGQGTRLTVV.

The CDR3 sequence is CASSFSRFSGANVLTF. The CDR3 nucleotides read TGTGCCAGCAGTTTCTCCCGATTCTCTGGGGCCAACGTCCTGACTTTC. The chain joins TRBV6-5 to TRBJ2-6; D is undetermined. V was cut by 4 bases and J by 0 bases, with 10 bases left in between. The CDR3 is made up of 16 amino acids. Germline lookup yields CDR1 MNHEY and CDR2 SVGAGI.

CDR3 coding DNA: TGTGCCAGCAGTCCCTTCGGCTTCACTAGCGGGAGGGCCCGGTTCCAAGAGACCCAGTACTTC. Translated: CASSPFGFTSGRARFQETQYF. The chain carries TRBV27 and TRBJ2-5; TRBD2 agrees at 13 bases. Germline-derived CDR1 and CDR2 are MNHEY and SMNVEV (reference sequence). This CDR3 is built from 21 residues. Germline trimming cut 5 bases from V and 1 base from J; bases unmatched to any gene: 19.

As concerns this clone: Other DNA sequences in this sample translate to the same CDR3. The gene calls are TRBV5-1 and TRBJ2-7, with 14 bases lining up with TRBD2. Germline V gene lookup returns CDR1 SGHRS and CDR2 YFSETQ. The V segment lost 4 bases and the J segment 5 bases; nucleotides outside the gene matches: 5. The CDR3 length is 15 residues. The CDR3 sequence: CASSPGLAGVHEQYF. DNA for the CDR3: TGCGCCAGCAGCCCGGGACTAGCGGGAGTCCACGAGCAGTACTTC.

This sequence joins TRBV11-2 and TRBJ1-2, with D possibly TRBD1 on 5 matching bases. Trimming left V 1 base short and J 14 bases short, with 20 bases between. Germline V gene sequence: CDR1 SGHAT, CDR2 FQNNGV. This CDR3 comprises 14 residues. In nucleotides, the CDR3 is TGTGCCAGCAGCTTAGCAACAGGTCATGAGAGATCGACCTTC. It codes for CASSLATGHERSTF.

In its sample, this clone was seen once. The chain carries TRBV7-2 and TRBJ2-1; 8 positions match TRBD1. This CDR3 region has 16 residues. Germline-derived CDR1 and CDR2 are SGHTA and FQGNSA. V lost 2 bases and J lost 6; bases outside the gene matches: 9. CDR3 coding DNA: TGTGCCAGCAGCTTACTTTGGGCAGGGGGCGTCAATGAGCAGTTCTTC. Amino acid sequence: CASSLLWAGGVNEQFF.

The CDR3 coding sequence is TGTGCCAGCAGTTACTCCGGCCACAGCCCATCCCGGGAGCAGTACTTC. The encoded protein is CASSYSGHSPSREQYF. The chain carries TRBV6-5 and TRBJ2-7; D uncertain. CDR3 length: 16 amino acids. CDR1 is MNHEY, CDR2 SVGAGI, per germline. Deletions cut 0 bases from V and 7 bases from J, with 19 bases between.

This clone came up once. V usage is TRBV2 and J usage is TRBJ1-4; a possible D gene is TRBD1 (6 bases). This CDR3 has 13 amino acids. Germline V gene sequence: CDR1 SNHLY, CDR2 FYNNEI. V lost 5 bases and J 7 bases, leaving 11 bases between the germline ends. CDR3 DNA: TGTGCCAGCAGTACTTCCAGGGGTGAAAAACTGTTTTTT. Its translation: CASSTSRGEKLFF. The variable domain in full, with the rest retrieved from reference TRBV2 and TRBJ1-4, is EPEVTQTPSHQVTQMGQEVILRCVPISNHLYFYWYRQILGQKVEFLVSFYNNEISEKSEIFDDQFSVERPDGSNFTLKIRSTKLEDSAMYFCASSTSRGEKLFFGSGTQLSVL.

In regard to this clone: Other DNA sequences in the sample encode the same CDR3. This sequence joins TRBV28 and TRBJ2-7; a possible D gene is TRBD1 (6 bases). Germline values: CDR1 MDHEN, CDR2 SYDVKM. The V end was cut by 5 bases, the J end by 3 bases, with 11 bases between. This CDR3 is built from 13 residues. In nucleotides, the CDR3 is TGTGCCAGCAGTCTAGGGGGTCTCTACGAGCAGTACTTC. Its protein product is CASSLGGLYEQYF.

The chain recombines TRBV19 with TRBJ2-7; 7 nucleotides align to TRBD1. V lost 5 bases to trimming and J lost 4 bases; unmatched junction nucleotides: 11. This CDR3 is built from 15 residues. Germline V CDR1 and CDR2: LNHDA, SQIVND (reference sequence). The CDR3 is CASSSTSGTAYEQYF. The CDR3 DNA follows: TGTGCCAGTAGTTCAACGTCCGGGACAGCATACGAGCAGTACTTC.

CDR3 protein: CASTLVSGEKLFF. The CDR3 DNA sequence: TGTGCCAGTACCCTAGTGTCCGGGGAAAAACTGTTTTTT. The chain carries TRBV19 and TRBJ1-4; D is unclear. V lost 7 bases, J lost 8 bases, and 14 bases lay in between. CDR3 length: 13 residues. Germline V gene sequence: CDR1 LNHDA, CDR2 SQIVND (reference sequence).

The genes are TRBV19 and TRBJ2-5; 8 bases are shared with TRBD1. CDR1 is LNHDA and CDR2 is SQIVND in the germline V gene (reference sequence). The V gene end was trimmed by 5 bases and the J gene end by 4 bases; junction bases not matched to a gene: 3. This CDR3 is 13 amino acids long. This CDR3 is CASSAGQGETQYF. Written as DNA, the CDR3 is TGTGCCAGTAGTGCCGGACAGGGAGAGACCCAGTACTTC.

This rearrangement joins TRBV18 to TRBJ2-7; 13 nucleotides agree with TRBD2. CDR1 is KGHSH, CDR2 LQKENI, per germline. After removal of 4 bases from V and 2 bases from J, the junction contained 11 bases not matched to a gene. The CDR3 covers 18 residues. This chain's CDR3 is CASSLLVSGTSGTYEQYF. The DNA for the CDR3 is TGTGCCAGCTCACTCCTGGTGTCCGGGACTAGCGGGACCTACGAGCAGTACTTC.

This sequence joins TRBV28 and TRBJ2-1; D gene ambiguous. Germline loops: CDR1 MDHEN, CDR2 SYDVKM. V lost 2 bases and J 7 bases, leaving 9 bases between the germline ends. CDR3 length: 13 amino acids. CDR3 nucleotides: TGTGCCAGCAGTTTAGAACAGCCAAATGAGCAGTTCTTC. Translation: CASSLEQPNEQFF.

The rearrangement links TRBV5-4 to TRBJ2-2, with D possibly called TRBD1 or TRBD2 (5 bases each). The CDR3 covers 16 residues. Germline V gene sequence: CDR1 SGHNT, CDR2 YYREEE (reference sequence). V gave up 3 bases and J gave up 0 bases, with 12 bases separating them. CDR3 nucleotide sequence: TGTGCCAGCAGCTCTCCGGGACGCCCGAACACCGGGGAGCTGTTTTTT. Translated, it gives CASSSPGRPNTGELFF.

The chain uses TRBV2 and TRBJ2-1, with D unclear. The CDR3 sequence is 14 residues long. Germline assignment: CDR1 SNHLY and CDR2 FYNNEI. V lost 6 bases and J lost 8, with 17 bases in between. CDR3 nucleotide sequence: TGTGCCAGCAGCTTAGGCTCTCCTTTCGATGAGCAGTTCTTC. Amino acid sequence: CASSLGSPFDEQFF. The full variable domain, its missing parts supplied by reference TRBV2 and TRBJ2-1, is EPEVTQTPSHQVTQMGQEVILRCVPISNHLYFYWYRQILGQKVEFLVSFYNNEISEKSEIFDDQFSVERPDGSNFTLKIRSTKLEDSAMYFCASSLGSPFDEQFFGPGTRLTVL.

The chain couples TRBV18 to TRBJ1-1; D gene ambiguous. Looked up from germline, CDR1 is KGHSH and CDR2 is LQKENI. Trimming removed 4 bases at V and 3 bases at J, with 18 bases between. CDR3 length equals 16 residues. CDR3 in DNA: TGTGCCAGCTCACTCCAAGGACCCACTCTGTACACTGAAGCTTTCTTT. This codes for CASSLQGPTLYTEAFF.

The chain has TRBV7-8 and TRBJ1-5; no clear D. There are 15 residues in the CDR3. V was trimmed by 2 bases and J by 0 bases, leaving 8 bases between them. Germline CDR1 reads SGHVS; CDR2 reads FQNEAQ. The CDR3 nucleotides read TGTGCCAGCAGCTTACTGGCAGATAGCAATCAGCCCCAGCATTTT. It codes for CASSLLADSNQPQHF.